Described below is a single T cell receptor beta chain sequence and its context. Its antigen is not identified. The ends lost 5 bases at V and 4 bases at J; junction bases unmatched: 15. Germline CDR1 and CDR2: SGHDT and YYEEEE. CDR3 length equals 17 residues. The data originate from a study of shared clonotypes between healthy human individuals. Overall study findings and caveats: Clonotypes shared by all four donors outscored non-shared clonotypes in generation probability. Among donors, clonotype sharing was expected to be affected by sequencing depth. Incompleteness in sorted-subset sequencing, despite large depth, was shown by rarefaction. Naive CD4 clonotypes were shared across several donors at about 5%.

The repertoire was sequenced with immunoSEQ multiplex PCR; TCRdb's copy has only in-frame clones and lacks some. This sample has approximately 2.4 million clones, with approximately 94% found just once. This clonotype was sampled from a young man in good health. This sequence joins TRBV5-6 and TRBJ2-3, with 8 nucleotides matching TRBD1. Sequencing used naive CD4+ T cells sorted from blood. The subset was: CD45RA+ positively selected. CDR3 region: CASRPPGAGGGPDTQYF. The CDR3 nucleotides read TGTGCCAGCAGACCTCCCGGGGCAGGGGGCGGCCCAGATACGCAGTATTTT.